One sample yielded the 4 T cell receptor beta chains listed below, sequenced in a study of cytomegalovirus exposure and HLA in healthy donors. 13 Jbeta primers and 60 Vbeta primers were used for the PCR. Sequencing used immunoSEQ multiplex PCR; TCRdb keeps in-frame clones, though not all of them. Of 110,000 to 150,000 clones listed, 9.7% are singletons. Source material: PBMCs. The receptors stem from a middle-aged man in good health and CMV-seronegative.

This clone was seen more than once but under ten times. This chain uses TRBV5-1 with TRBJ1-4, with TRBD1 identical over 7 bases. The CDR3 spans 16 residues. The germline CDR1 and CDR2 sequences are SGHRS and YFSETQ. J gave up 5 bases and V 4 bases, and 11 bases lay outside the gene matches. DNA for the CDR3: TGCGCCAGCAGCCCGTCCGCGGGGACAGTCAATGAAAAACTGTTTTTT. Its protein is CASSPSAGTVNEKLFF. Full variable domain (remainder filled in from reference TRBV5-1 and TRBJ1-4): KAGVTQTPRYLIKTRGQQVTLSCSPISGHRSVSWYQQTPGQGLQFLFEYFSETQRNKGNFPGRFSGRQFSNSRSEMNVSTLELGDSALYLCASSPSAGTVNEKLFFGSGTQLSVL.

This clone was seen more than once but under ten times. The V call is TRBV5-1, the J call TRBJ1-2; 7 bases map to TRBD1. The CDR3 spans 14 residues. Germline CDR1 is SGHRS and CDR2 is YFSETQ. V shed 0 bases, J shed 8 bases, and the junction held 7 bases outside the gene matches. CDR3 amino acids: CASSLVPGGEGYTF. CDR3 nucleotide sequence: TGCGCCAGCAGCTTGGTGCCAGGGGGTGAAGGCTACACCTTC.

On this clone: The junction departs from the called germline gene at one end, perhaps through a read error. The J gene is TRBJ2-3, the V gene TRBV6-6; no clear D. This CDR3 is 14 amino acids long. The germline gives CDR1 MNHNY, CDR2 SVGAGI (reference sequence). CDR3 sequence (DNA): TGTGCCAGCAGTTACCGCGGTAGCATCGATAAGCAGTATTTT. Translation gives CASSYRGSIDKQYF.

V gene TRBV27 combines with J gene TRBJ1-1; D not resolved. Trimming took off 3 bases at V and 4 bases at J, with 12 bases between the two ends. The CDR3 runs to 14 residues. CDR1 and CDR2 from the germline V gene are MNHEY and SMNVEV (reference sequence). The CDR3 sequence is CASSFGGVSTEAFF. CDR3 coding DNA: TGTGCCAGCAGTTTTGGAGGTGTTAGCACTGAAGCTTTCTTT.